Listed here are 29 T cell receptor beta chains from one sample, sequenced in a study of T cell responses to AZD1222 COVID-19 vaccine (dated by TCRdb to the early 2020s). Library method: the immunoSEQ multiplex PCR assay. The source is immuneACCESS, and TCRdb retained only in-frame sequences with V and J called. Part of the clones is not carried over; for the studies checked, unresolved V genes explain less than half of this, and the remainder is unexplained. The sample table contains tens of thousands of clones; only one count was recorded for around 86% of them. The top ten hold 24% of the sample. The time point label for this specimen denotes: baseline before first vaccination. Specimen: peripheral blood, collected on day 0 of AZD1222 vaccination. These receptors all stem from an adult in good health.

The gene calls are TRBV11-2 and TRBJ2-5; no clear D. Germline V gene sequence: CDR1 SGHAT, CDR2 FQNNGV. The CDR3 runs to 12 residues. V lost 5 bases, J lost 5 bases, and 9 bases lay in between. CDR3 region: CASSPSAETQYF. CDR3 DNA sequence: TGTGCCAGCAGCCCCTCGGCGGAGACCCAGTACTTC.

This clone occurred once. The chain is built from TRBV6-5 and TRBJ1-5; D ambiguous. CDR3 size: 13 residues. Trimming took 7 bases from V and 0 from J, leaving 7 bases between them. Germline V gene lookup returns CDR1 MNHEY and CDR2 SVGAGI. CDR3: CASKRDSNQPQHF. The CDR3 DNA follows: TGTGCCAGCAAACGAGATAGCAATCAGCCCCAGCATTTT.

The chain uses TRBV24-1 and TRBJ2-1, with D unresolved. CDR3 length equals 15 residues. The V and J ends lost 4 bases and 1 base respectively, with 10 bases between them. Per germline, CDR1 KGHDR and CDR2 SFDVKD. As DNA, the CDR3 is TGTGCCACCAGTGACTCAACACAATCCTACAATGAGCAGTTCTTC. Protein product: CATSDSTQSYNEQFF.

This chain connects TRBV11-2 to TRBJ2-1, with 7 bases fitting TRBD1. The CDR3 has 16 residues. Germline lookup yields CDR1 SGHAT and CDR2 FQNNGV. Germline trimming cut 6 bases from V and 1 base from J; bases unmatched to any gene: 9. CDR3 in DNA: TGTGCCAGCAGGGTACAGCCAGGGGGTTCCTACAATGAGCAGTTCTTC. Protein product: CASRVQPGGSYNEQFF.

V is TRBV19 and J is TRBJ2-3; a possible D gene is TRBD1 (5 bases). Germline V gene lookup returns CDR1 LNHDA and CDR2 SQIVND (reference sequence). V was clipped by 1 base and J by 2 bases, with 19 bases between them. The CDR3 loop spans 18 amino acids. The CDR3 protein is CASSIASGAGIFTDTQYF. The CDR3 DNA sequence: TGTGCCAGTAGTATAGCGTCTGGGGCAGGGATATTCACAGATACGCAGTATTTT.

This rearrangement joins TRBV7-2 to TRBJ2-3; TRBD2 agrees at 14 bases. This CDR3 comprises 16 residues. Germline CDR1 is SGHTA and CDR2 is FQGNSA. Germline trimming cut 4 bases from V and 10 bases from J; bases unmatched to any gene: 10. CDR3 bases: TGTGCCAGCAGCTCCGCCGCGACTAGCGGGGGGGCGGCGCAGTATTTT. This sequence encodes CASSSAATSGGAAQYF.

Here the CDR3 reads CASSLGYNNQPQHF. For the CDR3, the DNA is TGTGCCAGCAGCTTAGGATACAACAATCAGCCCCAGCATTTT. The chain joins TRBV7-6 to TRBJ1-5, with D unresolved. CDR1 is SGHVS, CDR2 FNYEAQ, per germline. The CDR3 has 14 amino acids. The V gene lost 1 base and the J gene lost 3 bases, with 7 bases spanning the gap. The full variable domain, its missing parts supplied by reference TRBV7-6 and TRBJ1-5, is GAGVSQSPRYKVTKRGQDVALRCDPISGHVSLYWYRQALGQGPEFLTYFNYEAQQDKSGLPNDRFSAERPEGSISTLTIQRTEQRDSAMYRCASSLGYNNQPQHFGDGTRLSIL.

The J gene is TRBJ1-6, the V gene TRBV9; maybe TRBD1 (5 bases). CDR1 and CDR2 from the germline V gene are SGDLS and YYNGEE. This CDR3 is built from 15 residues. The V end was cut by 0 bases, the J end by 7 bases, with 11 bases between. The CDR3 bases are TGTGCCAGCAGCGTAGACGGGTCAGGGAATTCACCCCTCCACTTT. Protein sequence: CASSVDGSGNSPLHF. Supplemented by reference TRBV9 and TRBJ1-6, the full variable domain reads DSGVTQTPKHLITATGQRVTLRCSPRSGDLSVYWYQQSLDQGLQFLIQYYNGEERAKGNILERFSAQQFPDLHSELNLSSLELGDSALYFCASSVDGSGNSPLHFGNGTRLTVT.

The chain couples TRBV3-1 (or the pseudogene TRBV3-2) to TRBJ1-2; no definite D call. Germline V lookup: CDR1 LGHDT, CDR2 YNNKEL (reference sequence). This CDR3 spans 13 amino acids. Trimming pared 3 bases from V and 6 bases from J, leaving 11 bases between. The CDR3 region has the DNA TGTGCCAGCAGCCATAGGCAGTTAGATGGCTACACCTTC. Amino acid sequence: CASSHRQLDGYTF.

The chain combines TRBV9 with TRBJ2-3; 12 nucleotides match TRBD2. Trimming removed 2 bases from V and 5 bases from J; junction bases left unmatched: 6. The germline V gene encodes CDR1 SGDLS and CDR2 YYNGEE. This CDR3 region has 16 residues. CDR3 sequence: CASSVELAGGLDTQYF. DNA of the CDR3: TGTGCCAGCAGCGTCGAACTAGCGGGGGGTTTAGATACGCAGTATTTT.

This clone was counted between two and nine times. CDR3 protein: CASSEGQESSPLHF. The CDR3 DNA sequence: TGTGCCAGCAGTGAAGGGCAAGAAAGTTCACCCCTCCACTTT. The chain recombines TRBV6-1 with TRBJ1-6; D unresolved. The germline V gene encodes CDR1 MNHNS and CDR2 SASEGT. The V end was cut by 1 base, the J end by 9 bases, with 10 bases between. The CDR3 runs 14 residues.

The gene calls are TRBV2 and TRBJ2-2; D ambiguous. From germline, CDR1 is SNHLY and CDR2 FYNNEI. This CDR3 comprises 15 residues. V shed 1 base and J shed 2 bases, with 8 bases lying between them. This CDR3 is CASSEDSLNTGELFF. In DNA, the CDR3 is TGTGCCAGCAGTGAAGACAGCTTAAACACCGGGGAGCTGTTTTTT.

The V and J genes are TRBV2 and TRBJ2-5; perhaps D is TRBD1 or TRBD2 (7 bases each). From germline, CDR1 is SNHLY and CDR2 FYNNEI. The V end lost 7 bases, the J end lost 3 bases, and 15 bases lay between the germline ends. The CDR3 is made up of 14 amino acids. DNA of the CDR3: TGTGCCAGCATTGAGGGAGGGACAGAAGAGACCCAGTACTTC. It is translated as CASIEGGTEETQYF.

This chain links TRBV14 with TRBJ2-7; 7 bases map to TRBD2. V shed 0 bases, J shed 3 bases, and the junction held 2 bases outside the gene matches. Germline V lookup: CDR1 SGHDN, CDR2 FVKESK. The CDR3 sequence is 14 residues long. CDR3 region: CASSQEGGFYEQYF. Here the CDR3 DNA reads TGTGCCAGCAGCCAAGAGGGAGGGTTCTACGAGCAGTACTTC. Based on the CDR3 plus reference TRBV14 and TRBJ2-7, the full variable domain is EAGVTQFPSHSVIEKGQTVTLRCDPISGHDNLYWYRRVMGKEIKFLLHFVKESKQDESGMPNNRFLAERTGGTYSTLKVQPAELEDSGVYFCASSQEGGFYEQYFGPGTRLTVT.

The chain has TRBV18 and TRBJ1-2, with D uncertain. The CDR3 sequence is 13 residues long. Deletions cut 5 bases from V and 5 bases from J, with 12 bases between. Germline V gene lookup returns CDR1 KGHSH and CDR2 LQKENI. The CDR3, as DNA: TGTGCCAGCTCAAGGTCTGATACATATGGCTACACCTTC. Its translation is CASSRSDTYGYTF.

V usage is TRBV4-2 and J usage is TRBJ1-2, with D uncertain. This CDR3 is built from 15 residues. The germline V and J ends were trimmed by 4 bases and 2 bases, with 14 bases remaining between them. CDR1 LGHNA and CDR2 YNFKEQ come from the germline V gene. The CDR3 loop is CASSRVEAGNYGYTF. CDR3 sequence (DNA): TGTGCCAGCAGCCGGGTGGAGGCGGGGAACTATGGCTACACCTTC.

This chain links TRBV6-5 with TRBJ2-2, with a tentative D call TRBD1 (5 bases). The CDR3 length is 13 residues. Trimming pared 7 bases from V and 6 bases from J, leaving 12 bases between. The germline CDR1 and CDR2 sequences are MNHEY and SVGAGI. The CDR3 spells CASTPLGAGELFF. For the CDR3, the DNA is TGTGCCAGCACCCCTTTAGGGGCCGGGGAGCTGTTTTTT.

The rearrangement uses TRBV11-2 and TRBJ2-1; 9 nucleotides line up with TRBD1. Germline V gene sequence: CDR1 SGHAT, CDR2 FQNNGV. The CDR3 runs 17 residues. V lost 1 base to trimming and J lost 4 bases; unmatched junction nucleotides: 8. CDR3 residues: CASSLAPGTGSYNEQFF. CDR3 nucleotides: TGTGCCAGCAGCTTAGCCCCCGGGACAGGGAGTTACAATGAGCAGTTCTTC.

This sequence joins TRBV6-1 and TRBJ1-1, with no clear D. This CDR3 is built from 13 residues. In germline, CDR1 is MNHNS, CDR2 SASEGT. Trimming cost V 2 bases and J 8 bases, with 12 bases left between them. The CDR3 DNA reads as TGTGCCAGCAGTGAATCAGAAAGGGCCGAAGCTTTCTTT. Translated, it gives CASSESERAEAFF.

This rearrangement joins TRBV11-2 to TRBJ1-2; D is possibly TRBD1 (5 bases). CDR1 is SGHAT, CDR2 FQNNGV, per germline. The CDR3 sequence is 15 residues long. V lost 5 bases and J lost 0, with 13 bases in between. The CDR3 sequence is CASSPTGDANYGYTF. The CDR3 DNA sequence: TGTGCCAGCAGCCCCACAGGAGATGCTAACTATGGCTACACCTTC.

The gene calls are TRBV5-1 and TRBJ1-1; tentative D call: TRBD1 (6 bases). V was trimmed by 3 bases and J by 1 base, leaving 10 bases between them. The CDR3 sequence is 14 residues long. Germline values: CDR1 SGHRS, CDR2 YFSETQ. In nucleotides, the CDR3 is TGCGCCAGCAGCTCACAGGGTGCGAACACTGAAGCTTTCTTT. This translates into CASSSQGANTEAFF. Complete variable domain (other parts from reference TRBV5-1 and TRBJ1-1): KAGVTQTPRYLIKTRGQQVTLSCSPISGHRSVSWYQQTPGQGLQFLFEYFSETQRNKGNFPGRFSGRQFSNSRSEMNVSTLELGDSALYLCASSSQGANTEAFFGQGTRLTVV.

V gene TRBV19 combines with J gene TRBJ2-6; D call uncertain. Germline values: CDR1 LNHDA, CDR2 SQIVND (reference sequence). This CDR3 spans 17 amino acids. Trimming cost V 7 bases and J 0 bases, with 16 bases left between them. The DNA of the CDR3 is TGTGCCAGTAATTTAGGGCAGGCGCTCTCTGGGGCCAACGTCCTGACTTTC. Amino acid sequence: CASNLGQALSGANVLTF.

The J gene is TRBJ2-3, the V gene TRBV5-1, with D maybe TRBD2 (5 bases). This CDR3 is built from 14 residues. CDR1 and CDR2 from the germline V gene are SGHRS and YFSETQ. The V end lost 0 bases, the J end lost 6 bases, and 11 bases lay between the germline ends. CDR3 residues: CASSLALTGDTQYF. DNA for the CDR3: TGCGCCAGCAGCTTGGCACTTACGGGGGATACGCAGTATTTT.

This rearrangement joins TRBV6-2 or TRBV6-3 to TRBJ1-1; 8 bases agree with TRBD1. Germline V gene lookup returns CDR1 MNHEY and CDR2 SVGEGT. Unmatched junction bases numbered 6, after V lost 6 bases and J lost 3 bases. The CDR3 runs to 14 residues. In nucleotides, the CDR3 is TGTGCCAGCAGCACAGGGGGTGGGTACACTGAAGCTTTCTTT. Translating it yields CASSTGGGYTEAFF.

CDR3 bases: TGTGCCTGGAGACCAAGGGATGAAAAACTGTTTTTT. Translating gives CAWRPRDEKLFF. V is TRBV30 and J is TRBJ1-4, with unresolved D. Trimming removed 3 bases from V and 6 bases from J, with 8 bases in between. Germline V gene data show CDR1 as GTSNPN and CDR2 as SVGIG (reference sequence). CDR3 length equals 12 residues. Supplemented by reference TRBV30 and TRBJ1-4, the full variable domain reads SQTIHQWPATLVQPVGSPLSLECTVEGTSNPNLYWYRQAAGRGLQLLFYSVGIGQISSEVPQNLSASRPQDRQFILSSKKLLLSDSGFYLCAWRPRDEKLFFGSGTQLSVL.

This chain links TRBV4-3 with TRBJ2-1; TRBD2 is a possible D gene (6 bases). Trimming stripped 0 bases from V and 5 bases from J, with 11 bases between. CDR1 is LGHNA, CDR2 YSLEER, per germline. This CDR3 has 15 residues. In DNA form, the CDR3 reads TGCGCCAGCAGCCAAGATTGGCGGGACGACAATGAGCAGTTCTTC. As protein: CASSQDWRDDNEQFF.

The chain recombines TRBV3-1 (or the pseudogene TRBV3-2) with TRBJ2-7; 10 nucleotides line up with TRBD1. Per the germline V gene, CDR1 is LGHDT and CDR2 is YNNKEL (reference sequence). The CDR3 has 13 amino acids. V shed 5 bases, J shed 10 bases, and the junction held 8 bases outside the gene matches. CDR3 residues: CASSWDRGRLQYF. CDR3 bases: TGTGCCAGCAGCTGGGACAGGGGCCGTTTACAGTACTTC.

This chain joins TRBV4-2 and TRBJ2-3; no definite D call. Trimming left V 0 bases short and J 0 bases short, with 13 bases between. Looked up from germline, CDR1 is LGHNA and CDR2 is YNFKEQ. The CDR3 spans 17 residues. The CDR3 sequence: CASSQEVSYVSTDTQYF. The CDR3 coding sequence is TGTGCCAGCAGCCAAGAGGTCAGCTACGTTAGCACAGATACGCAGTATTTT.

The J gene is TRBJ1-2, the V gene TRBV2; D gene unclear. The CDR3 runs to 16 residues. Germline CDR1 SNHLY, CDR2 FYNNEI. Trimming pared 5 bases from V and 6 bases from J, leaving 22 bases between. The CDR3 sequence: CASSTLPRIQRNGYTF. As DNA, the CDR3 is TGTGCCAGCAGTACCCTGCCCCGTATCCAAAGGAATGGCTACACCTTC. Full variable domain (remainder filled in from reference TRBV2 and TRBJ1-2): EPEVTQTPSHQVTQMGQEVILRCVPISNHLYFYWYRQILGQKVEFLVSFYNNEISEKSEIFDDQFSVERPDGSNFTLKIRSTKLEDSAMYFCASSTLPRIQRNGYTFGSGTRLTVV.